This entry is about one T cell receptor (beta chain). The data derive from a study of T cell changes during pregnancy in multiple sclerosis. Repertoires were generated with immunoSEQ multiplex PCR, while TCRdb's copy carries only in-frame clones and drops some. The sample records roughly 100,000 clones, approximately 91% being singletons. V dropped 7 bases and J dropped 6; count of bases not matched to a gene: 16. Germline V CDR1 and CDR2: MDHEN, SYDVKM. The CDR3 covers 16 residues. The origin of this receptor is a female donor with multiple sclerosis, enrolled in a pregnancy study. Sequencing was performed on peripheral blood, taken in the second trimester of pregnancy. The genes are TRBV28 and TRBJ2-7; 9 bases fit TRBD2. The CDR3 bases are TGTGCCAGCAACCTTTTCGGCGGGAGGGCCTCGGGCGAGCAGTACTTC. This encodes CASNLFGGRASGEQYF.